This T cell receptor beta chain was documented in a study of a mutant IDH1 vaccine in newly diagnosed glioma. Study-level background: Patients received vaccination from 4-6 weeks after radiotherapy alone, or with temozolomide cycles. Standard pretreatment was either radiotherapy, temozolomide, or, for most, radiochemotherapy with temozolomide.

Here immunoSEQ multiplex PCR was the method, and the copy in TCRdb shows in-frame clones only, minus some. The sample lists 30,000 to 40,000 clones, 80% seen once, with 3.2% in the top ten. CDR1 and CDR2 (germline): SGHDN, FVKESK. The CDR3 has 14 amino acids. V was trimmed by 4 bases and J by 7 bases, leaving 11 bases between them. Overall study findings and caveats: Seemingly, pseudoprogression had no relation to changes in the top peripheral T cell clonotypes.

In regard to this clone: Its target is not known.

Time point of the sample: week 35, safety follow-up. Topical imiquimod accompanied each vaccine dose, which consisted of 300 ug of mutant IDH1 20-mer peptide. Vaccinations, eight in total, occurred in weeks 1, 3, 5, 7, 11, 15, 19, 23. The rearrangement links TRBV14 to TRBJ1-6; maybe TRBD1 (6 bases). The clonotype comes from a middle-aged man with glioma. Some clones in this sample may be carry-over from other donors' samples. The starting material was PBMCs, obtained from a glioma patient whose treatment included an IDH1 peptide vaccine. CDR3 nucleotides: TGTGCCAGCAGCCCTCTAGGGGGAAATTCACCCCTCCACTTT. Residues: CASSPLGGNSPLHF.